Listed here are 29 T cell receptor beta chains from one sample, sequenced in a study of cytomegalovirus exposure and HLA in healthy donors. A multiplex PCR was run with 60 Vbeta primers and 13 Jbeta primers. Generated by immunoSEQ multiplex PCR, the TCRdb table keeps only in-frame clones and is missing some. The sample contains about 83,000 clones, approximately 75% of which appear only once. Specimen: PBMCs. The origin of the receptors is a man between 60 and 70 years old in good health and CMV-seronegative.

The genes are TRBV6-6 and TRBJ2-1, with TRBD1 as a possible D gene (5 bases). Germline-derived CDR1 and CDR2 are MNHNY and SVGAGI (reference sequence). Trimming took 2 bases from V and 4 from J, leaving 6 bases between them. This CDR3 has 13 amino acids. CDR3 residues: CASSYRGYNEQFF. The DNA of the CDR3 is TGTGCCAGCAGTTACAGGGGATACAATGAGCAGTTCTTC.

The CDR3 here is CASSSGQVRETQYF. CDR3 coding DNA: TGCGCCAGCAGCTCGGGACAGGTGAGGGAGACCCAGTACTTC. This chain connects TRBV5-1 to TRBJ2-5; 8 bases align to TRBD1. Germline V gene data show CDR1 as SGHRS and CDR2 as YFSETQ. V was pared by 3 bases and J by 5 bases, with 6 bases of the junction left unmatched. The CDR3 runs to 14 residues.

The gene calls are TRBV9 and TRBJ1-2; D possibly corresponds to TRBD1 (5 bases). The ends were cut back, 4 bases at V and 7 bases at J, with 17 bases in the middle. Germline V CDR1 and CDR2: SGDLS, YYNGEE. The CDR3 runs to 14 residues. CDR3 DNA sequence: TGTGCCAGCAGCTCCGGGGGGGGAGGAAGTGGCTACACCTTC. As protein: CASSSGGGGSGYTF. Using reference TRBV9 and TRBJ1-2 for the parts outside the CDR3, the full variable domain is DSGVTQTPKHLITATGQRVTLRCSPRSGDLSVYWYQQSLDQGLQFLIQYYNGEERAKGNILERFSAQQFPDLHSELNLSSLELGDSALYFCASSSGGGGSGYTFGSGTRLTVV.

The V and J genes are TRBV15 and TRBJ2-7; D may be TRBD1 (5 bases). This CDR3 is 15 amino acids long. V dropped 0 bases and J dropped 6 bases, with 15 bases sitting between them. The germline V gene encodes CDR1 LNHNV and CDR2 YYDKDF (reference sequence). CDR3 sequence reads: CATSRDRAGSGEQYF. DNA of the CDR3: TGTGCCACCAGCAGAGATCGGGCAGGGTCAGGCGAGCAGTACTTC.

The chain has TRBV11-2 and TRBJ1-3; maybe TRBD1 (5 bases). This CDR3 has 16 amino acids. Per germline, CDR1 SGHAT and CDR2 FQNNGV. Trimming removed 4 bases at V and 3 bases at J, with 16 bases between. This chain's CDR3 is CASSSRGGFFGNTIYF. The CDR3 region has the DNA TGTGCCAGCAGCTCCCGGGGGGGGTTCTTTGGAAACACCATATATTTT.

The V gene is TRBV5-8, the J gene TRBJ1-3; tentatively, D is TRBD1 (5 bases). The V end was cut by 1 base, the J end by 0 bases, with 14 bases between. CDR1 and CDR2 from the germline V gene are SGHTS and YDEGEE. The CDR3 is 17 residues long. This CDR3 reads CASSLRGLRNSGNTIYF. The DNA for the CDR3 is TGTGCCAGCAGCTTGAGGGGACTTCGGAACTCTGGAAACACCATATATTTT.

The chain joins TRBV10-1 to TRBJ1-1; D is perhaps TRBD1 (5 bases). Germline V gives CDR1 WNHNN, CDR2 SYGVQD (reference sequence). The V end lost 0 bases, the J end lost 6 bases, and 11 bases lay between the germline ends. This CDR3 has 14 residues. CDR3 sequence: CASSESRRGAEAFF. CDR3 sequence (DNA): TGCGCCAGCAGTGAGTCGCGCCGGGGGGCTGAAGCTTTCTTT.

The chain carries TRBV25-1 and TRBJ2-1; 8 bases match TRBD1. J gave up 6 bases and V 4 bases, and 8 bases lay outside the gene matches. The germline V gene encodes CDR1 MGHDK and CDR2 SYGVNS. This CDR3 has 15 amino acids. The DNA for the CDR3 is TGTGCCAGCAGTGCCCCGGGACAGGCCCGCAATGAGCAGTTCTTC. Translating it yields CASSAPGQARNEQFF.

As concerns this clone: This sample also contains other DNA sequences that code for the same CDR3. The V gene is TRBV4-1, the J gene TRBJ1-1; tentatively, D is TRBD1 (6 bases). Trimming removed 4 bases at V and 5 bases at J, with 11 bases between. This CDR3 has 13 amino acids. CDR1 and CDR2 (germline): MGHRA, YSYEKL. The CDR3, as DNA: TGCGCCAGCAGCCGGGGGGGGCTGACTGAAGCTTTCTTT. Encoded protein: CASSRGGLTEAFF.

The genes are TRBV7-9 and TRBJ1-5; possible D gene TRBD1, 6 bases. The germline V and J ends were trimmed by 10 bases and 0 bases, with 10 bases remaining between them. CDR1 SEHNR and CDR2 FQNEAQ come from the germline V gene (reference sequence). The length of the CDR3 is 13 residues. The CDR3 sequence: CATRGSSNQPQHF. The CDR3 coding sequence is TGTGCCACCAGGGGCTCTAGCAATCAGCCCCAGCATTTT.

V usage is TRBV7-9 and J usage is TRBJ2-3, with 9 bases matching TRBD2. The V gene's germline CDR1 is SEHNR and CDR2 FQNEAQ (reference sequence). The V gene end was trimmed by 2 bases and the J gene end by 5 bases; junction bases not matched to a gene: 17. The CDR3 contains 19 residues. This CDR3 reads CASSLPRGLAGAKEDTQYF. As DNA, the CDR3 is TGTGCCAGCAGCTTACCCAGGGGGTTAGCGGGGGCTAAAGAAGATACGCAGTATTTT.

V gene TRBV2 combines with J gene TRBJ2-2, with 7 bases aligning to TRBD1. The CDR3 spans 16 residues. Trimming removed 10 bases from V and 0 bases from J; junction bases left unmatched: 11. Germline V gives CDR1 SNHLY, CDR2 FYNNEI. Here the CDR3 reads CATVIPGTANTGELFF. CDR3 DNA: TGTGCCACCGTGATTCCCGGGACAGCGAACACCGGGGAGCTGTTTTTT.

The CDR3 protein is CASGAVEDTQYF. The CDR3 region has the DNA TGTGCCAGCGGGGCGGTTGAAGATACGCAGTATTTT. The chain joins TRBV18 to TRBJ2-3; perhaps TRBD1 as D (5 bases). Trimming removed 8 bases from V and 5 bases from J, with 11 bases in between. CDR1 and CDR2 (germline): KGHSH, LQKENI. The length of the CDR3 is 12 residues.

The V and J genes are TRBV5-1 and TRBJ1-3; D not resolved. Germline V gene data show CDR1 as SGHRS and CDR2 as YFSETQ. Trimming cost V 0 bases and J 0 bases, with 10 bases left between them. The CDR3 runs 16 residues. CDR3 bases: TGCGCCAGCAGCTTGGTGTCTGCGAGCTCTGGAAACACCATATATTTT. The encoded protein is CASSLVSASSGNTIYF.

V usage is TRBV23-1 and J usage is TRBJ2-5, with TRBD1 identical over 9 bases. TRBV23-1 is assigned to the ORF class and has an uncertain function. V lost 2 bases, J lost 5 bases, and 3 bases stayed unmatched. This CDR3 has 14 residues. This CDR3 reads CASSQGQGCETQYF. The DNA of the CDR3 is TGCGCCAGCAGTCAAGGACAGGGGTGCGAGACCCAGTACTTC.

The genes are TRBV5-4 and TRBJ2-5; D is possibly TRBD2 (6 bases). This CDR3 comprises 14 residues. Trimming cost V 1 base and J 2 bases, with 9 bases left between them. Germline CDR1 and CDR2: SGHNT and YYREEE (reference sequence). The CDR3 loop reads CASSLRDSQETQYF. In DNA form, the CDR3 reads TGTGCCAGCAGCTTGCGGGACTCTCAAGAGACCCAGTACTTC.

The V call is TRBV7-6, the J call TRBJ2-2; the D is unclear. The CDR3 is made up of 16 amino acids. The germline V and J ends were trimmed by 0 bases and 2 bases, with 10 bases remaining between them. Germline assignment: CDR1 SGHVS and CDR2 FNYEAQ. CDR3 nucleotides: TGTGCCAGCAGCTTAGCGGCAGGCTTCAACACCGGGGAGCTGTTTTTT. It is translated as CASSLAAGFNTGELFF.

The chain uses TRBV4-1 and TRBJ1-5, with no clear D. Trimming removed 1 base at V and 0 bases at J, with 4 bases between. The CDR3 spans 14 residues. Germline values: CDR1 MGHRA, CDR2 YSYEKL. The CDR3 DNA is TGCGCCAGCAGCCAAGGTTATAGCAATCAGCCCCAGCATTTT. Protein product: CASSQGYSNQPQHF.

The genes are TRBV5-1 and TRBJ2-3, with 8 bases aligning to TRBD2. The length of the CDR3 is 15 residues. CDR1 SGHRS and CDR2 YFSETQ come from the germline V gene. With 4 bases clipped from V and 5 bases from J, the junction kept 9 bases outside the gene matches. CDR3 amino acids: CASSSPGLEGDTQYF. The CDR3 nucleotides read TGCGCCAGCAGCAGCCCGGGACTAGAAGGAGATACGCAGTATTTT.

This clone was observed a few times. The chain has TRBV5-1 and TRBJ2-7; tentatively, D is TRBD1 (5 bases). Germline V gene lookup returns CDR1 SGHRS and CDR2 YFSETQ. The CDR3 covers 12 residues. V was trimmed by 5 bases and J by 6 bases, leaving 12 bases between them. The CDR3 spells CASRAGSGEQYF. The CDR3 nucleotides are TGCGCCAGCAGGGCAGGGTCAGGCGAGCAGTACTTC.

The chain recombines TRBV2 with TRBJ1-1; D is uncertain. The CDR3 length is 14 residues. Germline lookup yields CDR1 SNHLY and CDR2 FYNNEI. The V gene lost 6 bases and the J gene lost 1 base, with 12 bases spanning the gap. The CDR3 DNA reads TGTGCCAGCAGCCGCATCCGGGGGAACACTGAAGCTTTCTTT. Protein sequence: CASSRIRGNTEAFF.

The chain uses TRBV2 and TRBJ2-3, with TRBD2 matching 7 bases. Germline CDR1 SNHLY, CDR2 FYNNEI. Trimming took 7 bases from V and 2 from J; bases not matched to a gene: 3. The CDR3 totals 13 residues. CDR3 loop: CASTSGYTDTQYF. As DNA, the CDR3 is TGTGCCAGCACTAGCGGCTACACAGATACGCAGTATTTT.

This rearrangement joins TRBV2 to TRBJ1-4; 7 nucleotides match TRBD1. The CDR3 consists of 13 residues. CDR1 and CDR2 (germline): SNHLY, FYNNEI. V was clipped by 8 bases and J by 0 bases; unmatched bases: 0. CDR3 bases: TGTGCCAGCGGGACAGCAACTAATGAAAAACTGTTTTTT. It translates to CASGTATNEKLFF.

This clone appeared a few times. The CDR3 nucleotides read TGCGCCAGCAGCTTTCGAAATCAGGGGGCTTCGGGCACTGAAGCTTTCTTT. Its protein is CASSFRNQGASGTEAFF. The chain has TRBV5-1 and TRBJ1-1; 8 positions agree with TRBD1. After removal of 2 bases from V and 4 bases from J, the junction contained 13 bases not matched to a gene. CDR1 and CDR2 from the germline V gene are SGHRS and YFSETQ. The CDR3 has 17 residues.

Only one count was recorded for this clone. For the CDR3, the DNA is TGTGCCAGCAGTGAAACACCGGGACAGGGGACCTATGGCTACACCTTC. As protein: CASSETPGQGTYGYTF. The rearrangement links TRBV6-1 to TRBJ1-2; 10 bases are a match to TRBD1. J gave up 4 bases and V 2 bases, and 7 bases lay outside the gene matches. Germline V CDR1 and CDR2: MNHNS, SASEGT. This CDR3 has 16 residues.

This sequence joins TRBV6-5 and TRBJ2-5; a weak D match, TRBD2 (5 bases). Trimming removed 2 bases at V and 4 bases at J, with 11 bases between. Germline V lookup: CDR1 MNHEY, CDR2 SVGAGI. This CDR3 has 14 amino acids. DNA of the CDR3: TGTGCCAGCAGTTACATCGCGGGCCGAGAGACCCAGTACTTC. Protein: CASSYIAGRETQYF.

This rearrangement joins TRBV6-4 to TRBJ1-2, with D hard to call. Germline-derived CDR1 and CDR2 are MRHNA and SNTAGT. The CDR3 sequence is 13 residues long. Trimming pared 4 bases from V and 7 bases from J, leaving 13 bases between. The CDR3 reads CASSAEMGVGYTF. For the CDR3, the DNA is TGTGCCAGCAGTGCCGAGATGGGCGTTGGCTACACCTTC.

The chain employs TRBV2 and TRBJ2-5; possible D gene TRBD1, 5 bases. The J call may be faulty, since TRBJ2-7 better matches the DNA end. Germline assignment: CDR1 SNHLY and CDR2 FYNNEI. This CDR3 is built from 13 residues. The CDR3 DNA reads TGTGCCAGCAGTCAGGGTGGCCCCTACGAGCAGTACTTC. Its translation is CASSQGGPYEQYF.

This CDR3 is CASKRDLGETQYF. The DNA of the CDR3 is TGTGCCAGCAAACGGGACTTGGGAGAGACCCAGTACTTC. The chain is built from TRBV27 and TRBJ2-5, with TRBD2 as a possible D gene (6 bases). V lost 7 bases, J lost 4 bases, and 13 bases lay in between. The CDR3 consists of 13 residues. From germline, CDR1 is MNHEY and CDR2 SMNVEV (reference sequence).